A single sample gave rise to the 10 T cell receptor beta chains below, sequenced in a study of control samples from healthy donors and cancer patients. Here immunoSEQ multiplex PCR was the method, and the copy in TCRdb shows in-frame clones only, minus some. The profile shows around 140,000 clones, about nine tenths of them singletons. The sequenced sample was blood. The receptor set was obtained from a woman between 45 and 60 years old in good health.

This chain connects TRBV20-1 to TRBJ1-3; weak D call: TRBD1 (5 bases). Germline CDR1 DFQATT, CDR2 SNEGSKA (reference sequence). There are 13 residues in the CDR3. Trimming shortened V by 3 bases and J by 3 bases, and 9 bases separated the two germline ends. CDR3 sequence: CSASSGFGNTIYF. In nucleotides, the CDR3 is TGCAGTGCTAGTTCAGGGTTTGGAAACACCATATATTTT.

CDR3 amino acids: CSVEVYTEAFF. CDR3 coding DNA: TGCAGCGTTGAAGTATACACTGAAGCTTTCTTT. The chain carries TRBV29-1 and TRBJ1-1; D uncertain. V was pared by 1 base and J by 3 bases, with 3 bases between. CDR3 size: 11 residues. Germline-derived CDR1 and CDR2 are SQVTM and ANQGSEA.

The CDR3 DNA is TGCGCCAGCAGTTTCGGGACTAGTCCTACCGGGGAGCTGTTTTTT. Translation: CASSFGTSPTGELFF. The V and J genes are TRBV5-1 and TRBJ2-2; 8 nucleotides line up with TRBD2. Germline trimming cut 5 bases from V and 5 bases from J; bases unmatched to any gene: 8. CDR1 and CDR2 (germline): SGHRS, YFSETQ. CDR3 length: 15 residues.

The V and J genes are TRBV6-4 and TRBJ2-3; D unclear. This CDR3 is 14 amino acids long. CDR1 and CDR2 from the germline V gene are MRHNA and SNTAGT. Deletions cut 6 bases from V and 1 base from J, with 11 bases between. The CDR3 DNA reads TGTGCCAGCAGCCAAGATCCCGGCACAGATACGCAGTATTTT. This codes for CASSQDPGTDTQYF.

For the CDR3, the DNA is TGTGCCAGCAGCCGAGTCCGGGGGGAGGGGCACAATGAGCAGTTCTTC. It translates to CASSRVRGEGHNEQFF. This chain uses TRBV14 with TRBJ2-1; 7 bases map to TRBD2. Germline values: CDR1 SGHDN, CDR2 FVKESK. The CDR3 runs to 16 residues. V was clipped by 4 bases and J by 5 bases; unmatched bases: 11. The whole variable domain, remainder taken from reference TRBV14 and TRBJ2-1, is EAGVTQFPSHSVIEKGQTVTLRCDPISGHDNLYWYRRVMGKEIKFLLHFVKESKQDESGMPNNRFLAERTGGTYSTLKVQPAELEDSGVYFCASSRVRGEGHNEQFFGPGTRLTVL.

The J gene is TRBJ2-7, the V gene TRBV7-2, with 11 bases lining up with TRBD1. The trim removed 7 bases at V and 3 bases at J, leaving 8 bases unmatched. CDR3 size: 15 residues. Germline V gene sequence: CDR1 SGHTA, CDR2 FQGNSA. CDR3 coding DNA: TGTGCCAGCATGACCCCGGGACAGGGGGTCTACGAGCAGTACTTC. Translated: CASMTPGQGVYEQYF.

This clone occurred once. The CDR3 DNA reads TGTGCCAGCAGTTTCCATCGCGCCGGGGAGCTGTTTTTT. Its translation: CASSFHRAGELFF. The V call is TRBV27, the J call TRBJ2-2; D remains ambiguous. There are 13 residues in the CDR3. Trimming removed 3 bases from V and 6 bases from J, with 8 bases in between. Looked up from germline, CDR1 is MNHEY and CDR2 is SMNVEV (reference sequence).

The CDR3 region is CSVVEVARTQYF. The CDR3 nucleotides are TGCAGCGTTGTTGAAGTGGCTAGGACCCAGTACTTC. This chain uses TRBV29-1 with TRBJ2-5, with D hard to call. This CDR3 comprises 12 residues. Deletions cut 4 bases from V and 7 bases from J, with 13 bases between. The germline gives CDR1 SQVTM, CDR2 ANQGSEA.

This clone was picked up one time. The rearrangement uses TRBV10-2 and TRBJ2-7; D is uncertain. V was clipped by 2 bases and J by 3 bases, with 5 bases between them. Germline V gene lookup returns CDR1 WSHSY and CDR2 SAAADI. The CDR3 totals 12 residues. The CDR3 DNA reads as TGCGCCAGCAGTGAGACAAACTACGAGCAGTACTTC. This sequence encodes CASSETNYEQYF.

This clone was detected only a few times. Other DNA sequences in this specimen translate into the identical CDR3. The rearrangement links TRBV2 to TRBJ1-1, with 8 bases fitting TRBD1. Germline-derived CDR1 and CDR2 are SNHLY and FYNNEI. Trimming took 6 bases from V and 1 from J; bases not matched to a gene: 1. This CDR3 has 13 amino acids. The CDR3: CASSGQGNTEAFF. Written as DNA, the CDR3 is TGTGCCAGCAGCGGACAGGGGAACACTGAAGCTTTCTTT.